A selection of T cell receptor beta chains follows, all from one sample in a study of blood T cell repertoires in COVID-19. Using immunoSEQ multiplex PCR, the repertoire was profiled, and TCRdb retains in-frame clones only, with some absent. The sample has tens of thousands of clones, approximately 87% seen once. The material sequenced was peripheral blood. These receptors came from a human donor in a cohort sampled during active COVID-19. The CDR3 runs from the conserved cysteine through the conserved F or W. A D gene is named only where the DNA matches it firmly. Only part of the rows carry a size: once, few, many, or a class if the clone is expanded.

-	TRBV3-1/TRBV3-2	TRBJ2-3	TRBD2	TGTGCCAGTAGACCGGGACTAGCGGGGCCTCTGGATACGCAGTATTTT	CASRPGLAGPLDTQYF
-	TRBV28	TRBJ1-5	-	TGTGCCAGCAGTTTCCAGGGTCAGCCCCAGCATTTT	CASSFQGQPQHF
-	TRBV5-5	TRBJ1-5	TRBD1	TGTGCCAGCAGCTTACAACCCGGGACAGGGGGCAATCAGCCCCAGCATTTT	CASSLQPGTGGNQPQHF
-	TRBV6-5	TRBJ2-7	TRBD2	TGTGCCAGCAGTTACTCGATTAGCGGGGACTACGAGCAGTACTTC	CASSYSISGDYEQYF
-	TRBV7-2	TRBJ2-3	TRBD1	TGTGCCAGCAGCTTAGCGGGACAGAACACAGATACGCAGTATTTT	CASSLAGQNTDTQYF
-	TRBV7-2	TRBJ1-6	-	TGTGCCAGCACCCATAGGCGGGGGCTCGCACCCCTCCACTTT	CASTHRRGLAPLHF
-	TRBV14	TRBJ2-4	TRBD1	TGTGCCAGCAGCCTAAGCGACAGGGGAAACATTCAGTACTTC	CASSLSDRGNIQYF
-	TRBV7-9	TRBJ2-7	-	TGTGCCAGCAGCCCAGCCTACGAGCAGTACTTC	CASSPAYEQYF
-	TRBV11-2	TRBJ2-2	TRBD1	TGTGCCAGCAGCCCCCGTCGGGGACAGGGGTCGCACACCGGGGAGCTGTTTTTT	CASSPRRGQGSHTGELFF
once	TRBV9	TRBJ2-3	-	TGTGCCAGCAGCGTATCGCTAGCAGATGATACGCAGTATTTT	CASSVSLADDTQYF
-	TRBV19	TRBJ1-1	-	TGTGCCAGCCGAGGGGGGGGGAACACTGAAGCTTTCTTT	CASRGGGNTEAFF
-	TRBV29-1	TRBJ2-1	-	TGCAGCCTAGTCTCCTACAATGAGCAGTTCTTC	CSLVSYNEQFF
once	TRBV5-1	TRBJ2-5	-	TGCGCCAGCAGCTTAAACCCGACGGCGGGTCAAGAGACCCAGTACTTC	CASSLNPTAGQETQYF
few	TRBV3-1/TRBV3-2	TRBJ2-7	TRBD2	TGTGCCAGCAGCCAAGAATCTTGGCGGGGGAGCGAGCAGTACTTC	CASSQESWRGSEQYF
-	TRBV19	TRBJ1-6	-	TGTGCCAGTAGTATAGGAGTAGGGTCAGGGATCGGTTCACCCCTCCACTTT	CASSIGVGSGIGSPLHF
-	TRBV3-1/TRBV3-2	TRBJ1-2	-	TGTGCCAGCAGCCAAGGGGGGCCCTATGGCTACACCTTC	CASSQGGPYGYTF
-	TRBV7-8	TRBJ2-3	-	TGTGCCAGCAGCCGAACCGGAGATACGCAGTATTTT	CASSRTGDTQYF
-	TRBV6-6	TRBJ1-4	-	TGTGCCAGCAGTTCCCAGGGGATACGGCGGGAAAAACTGTTTTTT	CASSSQGIRREKLFF
-	TRBV7-6	TRBJ2-6	-	TGTGCCAGCTCTGGTGGGGGGTCCGGGGCCAACGTCCTGACTTTC	CASSGGGSGANVLTF
-	TRBV2	TRBJ1-5	TRBD1	TGTGCCAGCAGTGACAGGGGGATTCAGCCCCAGCATTTT	CASSDRGIQPQHF
once	TRBV5-1	TRBJ2-5	TRBD1	TGCGCCAGCAGCTTGTGGGACAGGGAAGAGACCCAGTACTTC	CASSLWDREETQYF
once	TRBV7-2	TRBJ1-2	TRBD1	TGTGCCAGCAGCTTAGCGGGACAGGGTAACTATGGCTACACCTTC	CASSLAGQGNYGYTF
-	TRBV18	TRBJ1-5	-	TGTGCCAGCTCAAAATTGACAGGAGTCAACAATCAGCCCCAGCATTTT	CASSKLTGVNNQPQHF